These T cell receptor beta chains were read from a single sample in a study of T cells after yellow fever vaccination. In TCRdb, the 5' RACE reads were re-called with MiXCR into one record per CDR3 protein. The sample lists more than 450,000 distinct CDR3 sequences, about a fifth occurring once. Source: PBMCs, taken about 21 days after the first yellow fever vaccination. These receptors all come from a man between 18 and 29 years old who received the YFV17D yellow fever vaccine. Both conserved end residues are part of each CDR3. A D gene is named only where the DNA matches it firmly. Expanded clones get a size class; other rows say once, few or many, or leave the size out.

TGCGCCAGCAGCCTGGGACCTTGGAGCACAGATACGCAGTATTTT,CASSLGPWSTDTQYF,TRBJ2-3,-,TRBV4-1,few,15
TGTGCCAGCAGCTTCCCTAGCGGGGGGGACACAGATACGCAGTATTTT,CASSFPSGGDTDTQYF,TRBJ2-3,TRBD2,TRBV5-4,-,16
TGTGCCAGCAGTTCCCCGACTAGCGGGGGCCACAATGAGCAGTTCTTC,CASSSPTSGGHNEQFF,TRBJ2-1,TRBD2,TRBV6-5,many,16
TGTGCCAGCAGTGACTGGGACAGGAACTATGGCTACACCTTC,CASSDWDRNYGYTF,TRBJ1-2,TRBD1,TRBV25-1,few,14
TGTGCCAGCAGCTCGAGACAGGCTGACACTGAAGCTTTCTTT,CASSSRQADTEAFF,TRBJ1-1,-,TRBV7-9,few,14
TGTGCCAGCAGGAAACAGGGGGCGCTTTACGAGCAGTACTTC,CASRKQGALYEQYF,TRBJ2-7,TRBD1,TRBV7-9,-,14
TGTGCCAGCAGCTTAGGCGGTCTCGAGCAGTACTTC,CASSLGGLEQYF,TRBJ2-7,-,TRBV7-6,-,12
TGTGCCAGCAGCTTGGGACCCCCCACGACGATCGGGGAGCTGTTTTTT,CASSLGPPTTIGELFF,TRBJ2-2,-,TRBV5-6,-,16
TGTGCCAGCCAGCCCAGGGACTCACATTCACCCCTCCACTTT,CASQPRDSHSPLHF,TRBJ1-6,-,TRBV12-3/TRBV12-4,few,14
TGCAGCCATTTTACGGGGGGGACCCAGTACTTC,CSHFTGGTQYF,TRBJ2-5,TRBD2,TRBV29-1,-,11
TGCAGTGCTAGAGATTATGGTCAGGGGAAGGGCTATGGCTACACCTTC,CSARDYGQGKGYGYTF,TRBJ1-2,-,TRBV20-1,few,16
TGTGCCAGCAGCCAGGAACGACAGACGTCCTTTGGCTACACCTTC,CASSQERQTSFGYTF,TRBJ1-2,-,TRBV4-2,-,15
TGCGCCAGCAGCCAAGAGAGGCAAGCGAACACTGAAGCTTTCTTT,CASSQERQANTEAFF,TRBJ1-1,-,TRBV4-3,-,15
TGCAGTGCTGCACTACGGGGGCCGCGGGGGAATGAGCAGTTCTTC,CSAALRGPRGNEQFF,TRBJ2-1,-,TRBV20-1,-,15